Below are 26 T cell receptor beta chains sequenced from a single sample in a study of CD8+ T cells in alopecia areata. RNA was extracted and reverse transcribed into cDNA as the sequencing template. Sequencing used immunoSEQ multiplex PCR; TCRdb keeps in-frame clones, though not all of them. Here the sample spans about 120,000 clones, roughly 56% being singletons. Documented treatment: oral pan-JAK inhibitor, 5-10 mg twice daily. The sequencing used CD4+ T cells sorted from blood, collected at week 24, from a patient treated with tofacitinib. All receptors derive from a human donor with alopecia areata.

This chain links TRBV2 with TRBJ1-5, with D unresolved. Germline V gene sequence: CDR1 SNHLY, CDR2 FYNNEI. The CDR3 is 13 amino acids. Trimming took 3 bases from V and 6 from J, leaving 9 bases between them. The CDR3 sequence is CASSESVGQPQHF. The CDR3 nucleotides read TGTGCCAGCAGTGAGTCAGTGGGTCAGCCCCAGCATTTT.

This clone has only one observation. The rearrangement links TRBV6-5 to TRBJ2-5; 8 bases agree with TRBD1. Germline CDR1 is MNHEY and CDR2 is SVGAGI. The trim removed 6 bases at V and 4 bases at J, leaving 10 bases unmatched. CDR3 length: 15 residues. The CDR3 region has the DNA TGTGCCAGCAGCCTGACAGGGGTAGCGCGAGAGACCCAGTACTTC. Amino acid sequence: CASSLTGVARETQYF.

The J gene is TRBJ2-2, the V gene TRBV4-1; D is unresolved. CDR3 length equals 15 residues. Germline V CDR1 and CDR2: MGHRA, YSYEKL. The V and J ends lost 0 bases and 5 bases respectively, with 10 bases between them. The CDR3 is CASSQESTETGELFF. For the CDR3, the DNA is TGCGCCAGCAGCCAAGAATCAACAGAGACCGGGGAGCTGTTTTTT.

The chain carries TRBV2 and TRBJ1-1, with D hard to call. Germline V CDR1 and CDR2: SNHLY, FYNNEI. V gave up 2 bases and J gave up 7 bases, with 5 bases separating them. The length of the CDR3 is 11 residues. In DNA form, the CDR3 reads TGTGCCAGCAGTGAATTCATTGAAGCTTTCTTT. Encoded protein: CASSEFIEAFF.

The rearrangement uses TRBV7-8 and TRBJ2-6; D is ambiguous. The V end lost 4 bases, the J end lost 3 bases, and 10 bases lay between the germline ends. The CDR3 covers 15 residues. Per the germline V gene, CDR1 is SGHVS and CDR2 is FQNEAQ. CDR3 DNA sequence: TGTGCCAGCAGCTCACGTGTAGGTGGGGCCAACGTCCTGACTTTC. As protein: CASSSRVGGANVLTF.

This sequence joins TRBV2 and TRBJ2-1; 10 bases align to TRBD2. Germline loops: CDR1 SNHLY, CDR2 FYNNEI. The V and J ends lost 4 bases and 5 bases, in that order; junction bases with no gene match: 5. The CDR3 is 15 residues long. The chain's CDR3 is CASSVKAGGHNEQFF. The CDR3 nucleotides are TGTGCCAGCAGTGTGAAAGCGGGGGGGCACAATGAGCAGTTCTTC.

V is TRBV18 and J is TRBJ2-7, with 7 bases matching TRBD1. The CDR3 has 15 amino acids. V lost 4 bases and J lost 0; bases outside the gene matches: 6. Per germline, CDR1 KGHSH and CDR2 LQKENI. The DNA for the CDR3 is TGTGCCAGCTCACGAGACAGGGCTTACTCCTACGAGCAGTACTTC. This gives the protein CASSRDRAYSYEQYF.

The V gene is TRBV5-4, the J gene TRBJ2-5, with 9 bases fitting TRBD1. Germline trimming cut 4 bases from V and 4 bases from J; bases unmatched to any gene: 8. Germline assignment: CDR1 SGHNT and CDR2 YYREEE (reference sequence). The CDR3 is 15 amino acids. CDR3 amino acids: CASSPGTGFGETQYF. The CDR3 DNA is TGTGCCAGCAGCCCCGGGACAGGGTTTGGAGAGACCCAGTACTTC.

The genes are TRBV30 and TRBJ1-6, with unresolved D. The CDR3 totals 14 residues. The germline V and J ends were trimmed by 1 base and 6 bases, with 10 bases remaining between them. Germline CDR1 and CDR2: GTSNPN and SVGIG (reference sequence). CDR3 region: CAWSGRLRNSPLHF. The CDR3 DNA reads TGTGCCTGGAGTGGAAGACTCCGTAATTCACCCCTCCACTTT.

This sequence joins TRBV5-1 and TRBJ2-7; 12 bases agree with TRBD1. The length of the CDR3 is 15 residues. Germline-derived CDR1 and CDR2 are SGHRS and YFSETQ. The trim removed 3 bases at V and 4 bases at J, leaving 5 bases unmatched. CDR3 nucleotides: TGCGCCAGCAGCTCGCGGGGACAGGGGGCATACGAGCAGTACTTC. It translates to CASSSRGQGAYEQYF.

In DNA, the CDR3 is TGTGCCTGGAGTGTCACCCCCCGGGACGAGCAGTACTTC. Encoded protein: CAWSVTPRDEQYF. The chain has TRBV30 and TRBJ2-7; D gene unclear. V dropped 0 bases and J dropped 5 bases, with 11 bases sitting between them. The CDR3 spans 13 residues. Germline lookup yields CDR1 GTSNPN and CDR2 SVGIG (reference sequence).

The gene calls are TRBV20-1 and TRBJ1-1; D is unresolved. V was shortened by 0 bases and J by 4 bases, with 3 bases between the two germline ends. Per the germline V gene, CDR1 is DFQATT and CDR2 is SNEGSKA (reference sequence). This CDR3 comprises 11 residues. The CDR3: CSARDFTEAFF. In DNA, the CDR3 is TGCAGTGCTAGAGATTTCACTGAAGCTTTCTTT.

The chain recombines TRBV29-1 with TRBJ2-7; either TRBD1 or TRBD2 may fit D (5 bases each). CDR3 length: 15 amino acids. Deletions cut 5 bases from V and 2 bases from J, with 19 bases between. The V gene's germline CDR1 is SQVTM and CDR2 ANQGSEA. The DNA of the CDR3 is TGCAGCGTTACTGGCGGTTGGGGGAACCCCTACGAGCAGTACTTC. Translation gives CSVTGGWGNPYEQYF.

The chain links TRBV9 to TRBJ2-5, with TRBD1 identical over 8 bases. Trimming took 4 bases from V and 2 from J; bases not matched to a gene: 10. This CDR3 has 16 residues. CDR1 and CDR2 from the germline V gene are SGDLS and YYNGEE. The DNA for the CDR3 is TGTGCCAGCAGCTCGGGACAGGCCCCCATGCAAGAGACCCAGTACTTC. The encoded protein is CASSSGQAPMQETQYF.

The V gene is TRBV30, the J gene TRBJ1-1; D call uncertain. CDR1 is GTSNPN and CDR2 is SVGIG in the germline V gene (reference sequence). The CDR3 length is 11 residues. Trimming removed 5 bases from V and 0 bases from J, with 4 bases in between. The chain's CDR3 is CAWSMNTEAFF. DNA for the CDR3: TGTGCCTGGTCAATGAACACTGAAGCTTTCTTT. The full variable domain, in which reference TRBV30 and TRBJ1-1 provide the parts outside the CDR3, is SQTIHQWPATLVQPVGSPLSLECTVEGTSNPNLYWYRQAAGRGLQLLFYSVGIGQISSEVPQNLSASRPQDRQFILSSKKLLLSDSGFYLCAWSMNTEAFFGQGTRLTVV.

The chain recombines TRBV27 with TRBJ2-1; TRBD1 aligns across 7 bases. This CDR3 comprises 15 residues. CDR1 MNHEY and CDR2 SMNVEV come from the germline V gene (reference sequence). V was pared by 7 bases and J by 6 bases, with 12 bases of the junction left unmatched. The CDR3 region is CASTPKGTALNEQFF. CDR3 coding DNA: TGTGCCAGCACCCCGAAGGGGACAGCCCTCAATGAGCAGTTCTTC.

V is TRBV5-6 and J is TRBJ1-4; possibly TRBD1 for D (6 bases). V was clipped by 1 base and J by 4 bases, with 17 bases between them. CDR3 length: 17 amino acids. The germline gives CDR1 SGHDT, CDR2 YYEEEE. The CDR3 sequence: CASSLMRGDILNEKLFF. CDR3 nucleotides: TGTGCCAGCAGCTTGATGCGGGGGGACATCCTTAATGAAAAACTGTTTTTT.

As DNA, the CDR3 is TGCAGCGTTGAAAAGCCTAACTATGGCTACACCTTC. It encodes CSVEKPNYGYTF. J is TRBJ1-2 and V is TRBV29-1; D is uncertain. Germline CDR1 and CDR2: SQVTM and ANQGSEA. V was cut by 2 bases and J by 0 bases, with 4 bases left in between. CDR3 length equals 12 residues.

This clone appeared a few times. The V call is TRBV7-3, the J call TRBJ2-5, with TRBD2 matching over 11 bases. The CDR3 is 15 amino acids. V dropped 5 bases and J dropped 2; count of bases not matched to a gene: 4. Germline V lookup: CDR1 SGHTA, CDR2 FQGTGA. The CDR3 sequence is CASSPLAGGQETQYF. In DNA, the CDR3 is TGTGCCAGCAGCCCCCTAGCGGGGGGACAAGAGACCCAGTACTTC.

This chain joins TRBV7-9 and TRBJ1-1; the D gene is possibly TRBD1 (5 bases). Germline CDR1 reads SEHNR; CDR2 reads FQNEAQ (reference sequence). The length of the CDR3 is 14 residues. Trimming shortened V by 6 bases and J by 3 bases, and 14 bases separated the two germline ends. CDR3 DNA sequence: TGTGCCAGCAGTCAAACCCCGGGGCACACTGAAGCTTTCTTT. Residues: CASSQTPGHTEAFF.

Worth noting for this clone: Within the sample, other DNA sequences also encode this same CDR3. The chain joins TRBV18 to TRBJ1-1; 9 bases align to TRBD1. Trimming removed 2 bases from V and 1 base from J; junction bases left unmatched: 2. CDR1 and CDR2 (germline): KGHSH, LQKENI. The CDR3 runs 15 residues. The CDR3: CASSPRTGENTEAFF. CDR3 nucleotides: TGTGCCAGCTCACCAAGGACAGGGGAGAACACTGAAGCTTTCTTT.

This chain links TRBV2 with TRBJ1-1; D unresolved. V was shortened by 4 bases and J by 8 bases, with 8 bases between the two germline ends. The germline V gene has CDR1 SNHLY and CDR2 FYNNEI. This CDR3 comprises 11 residues. CDR3 in DNA: TGTGCCAGCAGTGTTTTGGTAGAAGCTTTCTTT. Protein sequence: CASSVLVEAFF.

This chain connects TRBV7-6 to TRBJ2-5; D gene unclear. The CDR3 contains 11 residues. Germline CDR1 is SGHVS and CDR2 is FNYEAQ. Trimming took off 3 bases at V and 1 base at J, with 0 bases between the two ends. The CDR3 DNA reads TGTGCCAGCAGCTTCCAAGAGACCCAGTACTTC. Encoded protein: CASSFQETQYF. The whole variable domain, filled in from reference TRBV7-6 and TRBJ2-5, reads GAGVSQSPRYKVTKRGQDVALRCDPISGHVSLYWYRQALGQGPEFLTYFNYEAQQDKSGLPNDRFSAERPEGSISTLTIQRTEQRDSAMYRCASSFQETQYFGPGTRLLVL.

This clone was picked up a small number of times. The rearrangement joins TRBV11-3 to TRBJ2-3; weak D call: TRBD2 (6 bases). The length of the CDR3 is 13 residues. The V end lost 3 bases, the J end lost 3 bases, and 7 bases lay between the germline ends. Germline CDR1 is SGHNT and CDR2 is YENEEA. The CDR3 DNA follows: TGTGCCAGCAGCTTTAGCGGAACAGATACGCAGTATTTT. Amino acid sequence: CASSFSGTDTQYF.

The chain recombines TRBV7-2 with TRBJ2-5; D remains ambiguous. Germline CDR1 reads SGHTA; CDR2 reads FQGNSA. Trimming left V 3 bases short and J 5 bases short, with 13 bases between. The CDR3 is 14 residues long. CDR3 residues: CASSLGSRRETQYF. CDR3 sequence (DNA): TGTGCCAGCAGCTTGGGTTCCCGTCGGGAGACCCAGTACTTC.

The chain uses TRBV7-9 and TRBJ2-2; D might be TRBD1 (5 bases). The CDR3 has 14 amino acids. Germline CDR1 SEHNR, CDR2 FQNEAQ (reference sequence). V shed 10 bases and J shed 0 bases, with 12 bases lying between them. The CDR3 region is CAIGAPSNTGELFF. Here the CDR3 DNA reads TGTGCCATAGGGGCTCCTTCGAACACCGGGGAGCTGTTTTTT.